The 29 T cell receptor beta chains presented below share a single source sample, sequenced in a study of response to subunit inactivated influenza vaccine. TCRdb reanalysed the RT-PCR reads using MiXCR and keeps one entry per CDR3 protein. The sample consists of 400,000 to 550,000 distinct CDR3 sequences, roughly 25% of them appearing once. The starting material was CD4+ T cells sorted from PBMCs, obtained about 5 days after vaccination. The receptor source for this set is a man aged 45-65 years who received an inactivated influenza vaccine.

The chain has TRBV20-1 and TRBJ2-1; TRBD2 agrees at 9 bases. Germline V lookup: CDR1 DFQATT, CDR2 SNEGSKA (reference sequence). The CDR3 totals 12 residues. With 7 bases clipped from V and 6 bases from J, the junction kept 4 bases outside the gene matches. The CDR3 region is CSEGGRANEQFF. The CDR3 DNA is TGCAGTGAGGGCGGGAGGGCCAATGAGCAGTTCTTC.

This clonotype was counted at least ten times. The genes are TRBV5-6 and TRBJ1-2, with D possibly matching TRBD1 (5 bases). Trimming pared 2 bases from V and 7 bases from J, leaving 21 bases between. The CDR3 is 16 amino acids. Germline V gene sequence: CDR1 SGHDT, CDR2 YYEEEE. CDR3 coding DNA: TGTGCCAGCAGCTTTTTGGGAACCTGGGGCATCGGTGGCTACACCTTC. This encodes CASSFLGTWGIGGYTF.

This clonotype was recorded many times. The J gene is TRBJ2-5, the V gene TRBV5-1; D remains ambiguous. CDR1 and CDR2 (germline): SGHRS, YFSETQ. This CDR3 contains 14 residues. With 1 base removed from V and 0 bases from J, the gap between germline ends came to 7 bases. The CDR3 reads CASSLIPDQETQYF. As DNA, the CDR3 is TGCGCCAGCAGCTTGATTCCGGACCAAGAGACCCAGTACTTC.

The chain couples TRBV6-5 to TRBJ1-2; 7 positions match TRBD1. The CDR3 contains 14 residues. The junction had 4 bases not matched to a gene; V was cut back by 2 bases and J by 4 bases. Per the germline V gene, CDR1 is MNHEY and CDR2 is SVGAGI. The CDR3 coding sequence is TGTGCCAGCAGTTACCGAAACAGGGGCTATGGCTACACCTTC. Its translation: CASSYRNRGYGYTF.

This clonotype was detected only a few times. The chain links TRBV7-6 to TRBJ2-7; 9 positions agree with TRBD2. This CDR3 region has 15 residues. J was trimmed by 5 bases and V by 5 bases; bases with no gene match: 10. CDR1 is SGHVS, CDR2 FNYEAQ, per germline. CDR3 in DNA: TGTGCCAGCAGCAAAGGGGCGGGAGGGCCCGACGAGCAGTACTTC. This translates into CASSKGAGGPDEQYF.

The chain combines TRBV5-1 with TRBJ2-3; D is ambiguous. Germline-derived CDR1 and CDR2 are SGHRS and YFSETQ. Trimming removed 0 bases from V and 2 bases from J, with 7 bases in between. The CDR3 runs 14 residues. The CDR3 loop is CASSLGEITDTQYF. The CDR3 region has the DNA TGCGCCAGCAGCTTGGGCGAGATCACAGATACGCAGTATTTT.

This clonotype was picked up a small number of times. The chain combines TRBV20-1 with TRBJ2-7; the match to TRBD2 covers 11 bases. CDR1 is DFQATT and CDR2 is SNEGSKA in the germline V gene (reference sequence). Trimming cost V 0 bases and J 2 bases; bases outside gene matches: 3. The CDR3 consists of 15 residues. The CDR3 DNA reads as TGCAGTGCTAGAGATAGCGGGAGGGCCCCCTACGAGCAGTACTTC. Protein: CSARDSGRAPYEQYF.

This chain connects TRBV6-5 to TRBJ2-1; D gene ambiguous. CDR1 and CDR2 (germline): MNHEY, SVGAGI. This CDR3 comprises 13 residues. Trimming cost V 0 bases and J 7 bases, with 7 bases left between them. CDR3 residues: CASSYSVRNEQFF. The DNA of the CDR3 is TGTGCCAGCAGTTACTCAGTAAGAAATGAGCAGTTCTTC.

This clonotype has only a few counts. The J gene is TRBJ1-1, the V gene TRBV10-3; no clear D. The V gene's germline CDR1 is ENHRY and CDR2 SYGVKD. V gave up 6 bases and J gave up 4 bases, with 9 bases separating them. The CDR3 length is 12 residues. The CDR3 spells CAIRGRGTEAFF. Written as DNA, the CDR3 is TGTGCCATCAGAGGTCGGGGCACTGAAGCTTTCTTT.

In this sample, this clonotype turned up many times. The chain carries TRBV28 and TRBJ2-1; TRBD2 matches at 9 bases. The CDR3 has 17 amino acids. CDR1 and CDR2 (germline): MDHEN, SYDVKM. With V trimmed by 0 bases and J by 9 bases, 12 bases remained unmatched. CDR3 amino acids: CASSLCRAGGPHCEQFF. The CDR3 DNA is TGTGCCAGCAGTTTATGCCGCGCGGGAGGGCCTCATTGTGAGCAGTTCTTC. The whole variable domain, filled in from reference TRBV28 and TRBJ2-1, reads DVKVTQSSRYLVKRTGEKVFLECVQDMDHENMFWYRQDPGLGLRLIYFSYDVKMKEKGDIPEGYSVSREKKERFSLILESASTNQTSMYLCASSLCRAGGPHCEQFFGPGTRLTVL.

V usage is TRBV20-1 and J usage is TRBJ2-3; D is unclear. The V gene's germline CDR1 is DFQATT and CDR2 SNEGSKA (reference sequence). This CDR3 comprises 13 residues. V lost 2 bases to trimming and J lost 3 bases, with 9 bases between them. CDR3 sequence (DNA): TGCAGTGCTAGACAGAGCGCGACAGATACGCAGTATTTT. The encoded protein is CSARQSATDTQYF.

The chain links TRBV20-1 to TRBJ2-7; D uncertain. The germline CDR1 and CDR2 sequences are DFQATT and SNEGSKA (reference sequence). V dropped 6 bases and J dropped 2 bases, with 14 bases sitting between them. CDR3 length: 13 amino acids. CDR3 region: CSARLGVTYEQYF. The CDR3 region has the DNA TGCAGTGCCCGGCTTGGGGTAACCTACGAGCAGTACTTC.

The CDR3 spells CASSSAGSAPQHF. CDR3 DNA: TGTGCCAGCAGCTCTGCCGGGTCGGCGCCCCAGCATTTT. The chain has TRBV7-2 and TRBJ1-5; no clear D. Germline CDR1 SGHTA, CDR2 FQGNSA. The CDR3 covers 13 residues. Trimming stripped 4 bases from V and 9 bases from J, with 13 bases between.

V is TRBV14 and J is TRBJ2-7; 7 bases match TRBD2. Germline lookup yields CDR1 SGHDN and CDR2 FVKESK. V dropped 6 bases and J dropped 2; count of bases not matched to a gene: 10. The CDR3 covers 15 residues. The DNA of the CDR3 is TGTGCCAGCAGGCGGGGGAGCGGTCTCCCCTACGAGCAGTACTTC. This translates into CASRRGSGLPYEQYF.

The chain combines TRBV20-1 with TRBJ2-3; 11 bases are shared with TRBD2. Germline V gene sequence: CDR1 DFQATT, CDR2 SNEGSKA (reference sequence). The CDR3 consists of 17 residues. Trimming took 2 bases from V and 4 from J; bases not matched to a gene: 11. As DNA, the CDR3 is TGCAGTGCTAGACTACTGGTTGGGACTAGCGGCTCAGATACGCAGTATTTT. Encoded protein: CSARLLVGTSGSDTQYF.

This chain uses TRBV11-2 with TRBJ2-5; 11 bases align to TRBD1. This CDR3 has 17 amino acids. Germline lookup yields CDR1 SGHAT and CDR2 FQNNGV. V was clipped by 5 bases and J by 4 bases; unmatched bases: 12. CDR3 residues: CASSMLSGTGGLETQYF. DNA of the CDR3: TGTGCCAGCAGCATGCTTTCCGGGACAGGGGGATTAGAGACCCAGTACTTC. Supplemented by reference TRBV11-2 and TRBJ2-5, the full variable domain reads EAGVAQSPRYKIIEKRQSVAFWCNPISGHATLYWYQQILGQGPKLLIQFQNNGVVDDSQLPKDRFSAERLKGVDSTLKIQPAKLEDSAVYLCASSMLSGTGGLETQYFGPGTRLLVL.

In this sample, this clonotype turned up a few times. V gene TRBV20-1 combines with J gene TRBJ2-3; no clear D. Germline V gene sequence: CDR1 DFQATT, CDR2 SNEGSKA (reference sequence). This CDR3 contains 13 residues. V was pared by 3 bases and J by 2 bases, with 9 bases between. The CDR3 is CSARDGYTDTQYF. The CDR3 DNA reads TGCAGTGCTAGGGACGGATACACAGATACGCAGTATTTT.

This clonotype was seen repeatedly, ten times or more. The V and J genes are TRBV20-1 and TRBJ2-7; 7 bases fit TRBD1. CDR1 is DFQATT and CDR2 is SNEGSKA in the germline V gene (reference sequence). The J segment lost 4 bases and the V segment lost 2 bases, leaving 5 bases of the junction unmatched. The CDR3 contains 13 residues. CDR3: CSARPGQRYEQYF. The CDR3 DNA follows: TGCAGTGCTAGACCGGGACAGAGATACGAGCAGTACTTC.

The genes are TRBV20-1 and TRBJ2-7, with D hard to call. V was cut by 6 bases and J by 2 bases, with 14 bases left in between. Germline V lookup: CDR1 DFQATT, CDR2 SNEGSKA (reference sequence). The CDR3 totals 13 residues. CDR3 in amino acids: CSAIRHPTYEQYF. The CDR3 region has the DNA TGCAGTGCGATCCGGCACCCAACCTACGAGCAGTACTTC.

The gene calls are TRBV20-1 and TRBJ2-3; 7 nucleotides align to TRBD2. CDR1 is DFQATT, CDR2 SNEGSKA, per germline (reference sequence). V lost 5 bases and J lost 0; bases outside the gene matches: 11. The CDR3 sequence is 16 residues long. CDR3 region: CSAPPLAAASTDTQYF. DNA of the CDR3: TGCAGTGCTCCCCCGCTAGCGGCTGCTAGCACAGATACGCAGTATTTT.

The chain uses TRBV7-4 and TRBJ2-1; possibly TRBD2 for D (5 bases). Germline V gene data show CDR1 as SGHVT and CDR2 as SQSDAQ. V lost 1 base, J lost 6 bases, and 16 bases lay in between. The CDR3 consists of 16 residues. CDR3 amino acids: CASSLGYGKSCNEQFF. CDR3 DNA sequence: TGTGCCAGCAGCTTAGGTTACGGGAAGAGTTGCAATGAGCAGTTCTTC.

The sample holds a few counts of this clonotype. The gene calls are TRBV6-5 and TRBJ2-7; D ambiguous. The V end lost 0 bases, the J end lost 0 bases, and 9 bases lay between the germline ends. The V gene's germline CDR1 is MNHEY and CDR2 SVGAGI. This CDR3 has 15 residues. CDR3 loop: CASSYSGSSSYEQYF. In DNA form, the CDR3 reads TGTGCCAGCAGTTACTCCGGGTCGAGCTCCTACGAGCAGTACTTC.

A few counts support this clonotype. This rearrangement joins TRBV20-1 to TRBJ2-7; D possibly corresponds to TRBD2 (5 bases). V lost 3 bases, J lost 2 bases, and 14 bases lay in between. The germline V gene encodes CDR1 DFQATT and CDR2 SNEGSKA (reference sequence). The CDR3 contains 14 residues. CDR3 in amino acids: CSASGFRGAYEQYF. In DNA form, the CDR3 reads TGCAGTGCTAGTGGGTTTCGGGGAGCCTACGAGCAGTACTTC.

J is TRBJ2-1 and V is TRBV5-1; D perhaps matches TRBD1 (5 bases). V dropped 2 bases and J dropped 9 bases, with 9 bases sitting between them. The germline V gene has CDR1 SGHRS and CDR2 YFSETQ. The CDR3 totals 12 residues. The CDR3 DNA follows: TGCGCCAGCAGCTTACAGGAAGGTGAGCAGTTCTTC. As protein: CASSLQEGEQFF. The entire variable domain, with the rest obtained from reference TRBV5-1 and TRBJ2-1, is as follows: KAGVTQTPRYLIKTRGQQVTLSCSPISGHRSVSWYQQTPGQGLQFLFEYFSETQRNKGNFPGRFSGRQFSNSRSEMNVSTLELGDSALYLCASSLQEGEQFFGPGTRLTVL.

A few counts support this clonotype. The chain combines TRBV12-3 or TRBV12-4 with TRBJ1-2; unclear D gene. CDR3 length: 13 residues. The CDR3 spells CPPFLFQQPYYTF. For the CDR3, the DNA is TGTCCCCCGTTTTTGTTCCAGCAGCCTTACTACACCTTC.

This clonotype came up a few times. CDR3 sequence: CASSRRDNEQFF. The CDR3 DNA sequence: TGTGCCAGCTCACGACGGGACAATGAGCAGTTCTTC. The chain employs TRBV18 and TRBJ2-1, with D unresolved. The CDR3 sequence is 12 residues long. V was clipped by 4 bases and J by 5 bases, with 6 bases between them. In germline, CDR1 is KGHSH, CDR2 LQKENI.

The genes are TRBV29-1 and TRBJ2-7; 13 nucleotides match TRBD2. Germline V gene sequence: CDR1 SQVTM, CDR2 ANQGSEA. There are 14 residues in the CDR3. V was pared by 5 bases and J by 6 bases, with 7 bases of the junction left unmatched. The CDR3 sequence is CSVLPGTSGTEQYF. The CDR3 nucleotides are TGCAGCGTTCTCCCCGGGACTAGCGGGACCGAGCAGTACTTC.

This clonotype turned up a few times. At one end, the junction sequence differs from germline, possibly due to a read error. The chain carries TRBV2 and TRBJ1-5; the D gene is possibly TRBD1 (5 bases). Germline V CDR1 and CDR2: SNHLY, FYNNEI. The CDR3 has 13 residues. Here the CDR3 reads CASTEQGNQPQHF. CDR3 nucleotides: TGTGCCAGCACTGAACAGGGCAATCAGCCCCAGCATTTT.

The V call is TRBV2, the J call TRBJ1-5; D ambiguous. The germline V gene has CDR1 SNHLY and CDR2 FYNNEI. The CDR3 runs 13 residues. V gave up 4 bases and J gave up 5 bases, with 9 bases separating them. CDR3 sequence (DNA): TGTGCCAGCAGTGCAGGACGTGATCAGCCCCAGCATTTT. It is translated as CASSAGRDQPQHF.